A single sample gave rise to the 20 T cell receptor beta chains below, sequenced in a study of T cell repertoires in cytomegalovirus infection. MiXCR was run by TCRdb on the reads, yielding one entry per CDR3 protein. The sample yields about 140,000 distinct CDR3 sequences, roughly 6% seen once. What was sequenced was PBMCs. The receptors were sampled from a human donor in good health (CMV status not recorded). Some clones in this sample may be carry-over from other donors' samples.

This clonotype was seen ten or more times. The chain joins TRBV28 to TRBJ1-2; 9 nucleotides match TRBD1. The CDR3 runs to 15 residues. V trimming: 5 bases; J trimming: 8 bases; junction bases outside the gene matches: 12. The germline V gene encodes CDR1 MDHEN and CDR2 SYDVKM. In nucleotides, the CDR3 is TGTGCCAGCAGTATTCTCCCGGGACAGGGTTGGGGCTACACCTTC. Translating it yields CASSILPGQGWGYTF.

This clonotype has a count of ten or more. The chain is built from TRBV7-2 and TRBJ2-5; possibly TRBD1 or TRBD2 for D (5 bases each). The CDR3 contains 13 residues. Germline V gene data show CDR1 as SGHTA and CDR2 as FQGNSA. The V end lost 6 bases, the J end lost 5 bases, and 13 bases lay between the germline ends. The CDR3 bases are TGTGCCAGCAGTCCGGGGCAAAGGGAGACCCAGTACTTC. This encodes CASSPGQRETQYF.

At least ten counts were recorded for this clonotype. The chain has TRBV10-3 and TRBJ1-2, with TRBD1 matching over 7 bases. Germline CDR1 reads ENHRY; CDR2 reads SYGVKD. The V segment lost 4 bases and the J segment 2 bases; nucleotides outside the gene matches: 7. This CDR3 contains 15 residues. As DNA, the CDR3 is TGTGCCATCAGTGTTGAGGGGGCGCGGAACTATGGCTACACCTTC. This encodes CAISVEGARNYGYTF.

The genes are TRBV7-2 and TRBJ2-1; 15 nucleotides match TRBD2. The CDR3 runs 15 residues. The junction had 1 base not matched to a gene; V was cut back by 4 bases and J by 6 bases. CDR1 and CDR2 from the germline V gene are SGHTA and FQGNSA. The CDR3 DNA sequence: TGTGCCAGCAGCTCGGGACTAGCGGGGGGCAATGAGCAGTTCTTC. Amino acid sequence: CASSSGLAGGNEQFF. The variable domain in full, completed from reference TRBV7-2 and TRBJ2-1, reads GAGVSQSPSNKVTEKGKDVELRCDPISGHTALYWYRQSLGQGLEFLIYFQGNSAPDKSGLPSDRFSAERTGGSVSTLTIQRTQQEDSAVYLCASSSGLAGGNEQFFGPGTRLTVL.

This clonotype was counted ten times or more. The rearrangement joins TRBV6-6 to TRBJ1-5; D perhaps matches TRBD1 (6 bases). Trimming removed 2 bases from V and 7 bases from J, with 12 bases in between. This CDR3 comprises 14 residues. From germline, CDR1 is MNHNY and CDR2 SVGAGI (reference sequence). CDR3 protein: CASSYDDRNQPQHF. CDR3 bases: TGTGCCAGCAGTTACGACGACAGGAACCAGCCCCAGCATTTT.

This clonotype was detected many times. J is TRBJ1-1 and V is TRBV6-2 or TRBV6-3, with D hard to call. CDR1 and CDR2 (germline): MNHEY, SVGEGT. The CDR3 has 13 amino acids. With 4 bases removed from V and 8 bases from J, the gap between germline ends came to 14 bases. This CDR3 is CASSWKLVAEAFF. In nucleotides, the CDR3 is TGTGCCAGCAGTTGGAAGCTAGTGGCAGAAGCTTTCTTT.

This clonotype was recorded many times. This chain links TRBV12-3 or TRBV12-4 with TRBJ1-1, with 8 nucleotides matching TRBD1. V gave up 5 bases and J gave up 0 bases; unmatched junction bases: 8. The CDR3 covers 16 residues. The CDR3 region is CASSPWDRWMNTEAFF. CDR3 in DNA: TGTGCCAGCAGTCCTTGGGACAGGTGGATGAACACTGAAGCTTTCTTT.

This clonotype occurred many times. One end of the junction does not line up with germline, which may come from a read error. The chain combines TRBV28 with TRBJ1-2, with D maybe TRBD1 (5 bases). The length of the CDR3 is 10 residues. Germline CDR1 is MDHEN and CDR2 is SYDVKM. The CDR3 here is CASSSSGLHF. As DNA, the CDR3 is TGTGCCAGCAGTTCATCAGGGTTACACTTC.

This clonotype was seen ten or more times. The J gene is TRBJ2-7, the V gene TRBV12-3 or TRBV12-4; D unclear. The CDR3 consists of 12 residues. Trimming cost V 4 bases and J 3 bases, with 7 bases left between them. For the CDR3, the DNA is TGTGCCAGCAGTTGGCACAGCTACGAGCAGTACTTC. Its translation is CASSWHSYEQYF.

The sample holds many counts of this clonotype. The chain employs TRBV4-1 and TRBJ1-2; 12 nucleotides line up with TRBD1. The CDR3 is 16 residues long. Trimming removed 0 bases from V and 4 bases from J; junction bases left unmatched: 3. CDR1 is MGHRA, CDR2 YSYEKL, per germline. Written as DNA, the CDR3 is TGCGCCAGCAGCCAAGAAGGGACAGGGGGCTTCTATGGCTACACCTTC. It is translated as CASSQEGTGGFYGYTF.

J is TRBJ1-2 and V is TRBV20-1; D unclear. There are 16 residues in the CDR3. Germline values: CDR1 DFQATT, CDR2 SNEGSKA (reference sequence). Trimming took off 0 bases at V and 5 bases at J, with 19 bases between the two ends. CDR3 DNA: TGCAGTGCTAGAGATCACTTAACAGCCCCCGAGTATGGCTACACCTTC. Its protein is CSARDHLTAPEYGYTF.

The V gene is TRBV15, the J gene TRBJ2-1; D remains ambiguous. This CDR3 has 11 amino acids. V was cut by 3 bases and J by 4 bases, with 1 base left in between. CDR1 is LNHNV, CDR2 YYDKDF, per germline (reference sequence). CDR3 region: CATSRYNEQFF. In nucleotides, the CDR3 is TGTGCCACCAGCAGGTACAATGAGCAGTTCTTC.

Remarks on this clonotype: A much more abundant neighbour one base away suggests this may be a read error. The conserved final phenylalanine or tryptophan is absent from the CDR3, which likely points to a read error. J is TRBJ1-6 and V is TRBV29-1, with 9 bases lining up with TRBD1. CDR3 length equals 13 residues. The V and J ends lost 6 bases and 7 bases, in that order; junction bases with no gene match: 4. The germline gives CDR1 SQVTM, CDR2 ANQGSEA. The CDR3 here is CSVRDRANSPLHI. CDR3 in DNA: TGCAGCGTGAGGGACAGGGCGAATTCACCCCTCCACATT.

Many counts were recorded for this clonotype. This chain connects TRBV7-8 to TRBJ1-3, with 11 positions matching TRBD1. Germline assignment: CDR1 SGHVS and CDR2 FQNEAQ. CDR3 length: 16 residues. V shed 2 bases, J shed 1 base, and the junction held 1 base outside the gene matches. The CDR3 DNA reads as TGTGCCAGCAGCTTATGGGACAGGGGGTCTGGAAACACCATATATTTT. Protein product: CASSLWDRGSGNTIYF.

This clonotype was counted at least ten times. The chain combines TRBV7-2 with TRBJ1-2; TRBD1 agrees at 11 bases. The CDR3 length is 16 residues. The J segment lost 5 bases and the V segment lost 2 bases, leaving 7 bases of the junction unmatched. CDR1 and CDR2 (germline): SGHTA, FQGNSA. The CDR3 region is CASSLRTGGGRYGYTF. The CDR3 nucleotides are TGTGCCAGCAGCTTAAGGACAGGGGGCGGGAGGTATGGCTACACCTTC.

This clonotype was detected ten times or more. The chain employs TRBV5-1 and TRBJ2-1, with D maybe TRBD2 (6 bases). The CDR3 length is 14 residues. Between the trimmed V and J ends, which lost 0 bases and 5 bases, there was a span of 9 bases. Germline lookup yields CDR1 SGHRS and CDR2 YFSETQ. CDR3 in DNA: TGCGCCAGCAGCTTGGAGGACTATCACAATGAGCAGTTCTTC. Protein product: CASSLEDYHNEQFF.

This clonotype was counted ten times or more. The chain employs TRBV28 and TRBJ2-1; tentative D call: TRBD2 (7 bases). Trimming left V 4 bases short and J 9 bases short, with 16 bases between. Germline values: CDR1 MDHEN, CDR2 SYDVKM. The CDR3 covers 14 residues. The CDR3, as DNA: TGTGCCAGCAGTTCCCCGGGGGGCGTCGGTGAGCAGTTCTTC. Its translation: CASSSPGGVGEQFF.

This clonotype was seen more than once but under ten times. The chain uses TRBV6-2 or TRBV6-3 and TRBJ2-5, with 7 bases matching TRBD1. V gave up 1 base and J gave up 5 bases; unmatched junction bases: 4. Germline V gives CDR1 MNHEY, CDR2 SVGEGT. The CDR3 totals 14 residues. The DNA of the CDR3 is TGTGCCAGCAGTTACTTGGGACAGCTGGAGACCCAGTACTTC. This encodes CASSYLGQLETQYF.

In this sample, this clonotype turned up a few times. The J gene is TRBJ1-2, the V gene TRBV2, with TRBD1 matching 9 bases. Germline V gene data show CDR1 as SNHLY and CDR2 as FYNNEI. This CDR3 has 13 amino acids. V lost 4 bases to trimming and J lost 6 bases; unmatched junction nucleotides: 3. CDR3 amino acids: CASSVGQGDGYTF. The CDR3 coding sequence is TGTGCCAGCAGTGTGGGACAGGGAGATGGCTACACCTTC.

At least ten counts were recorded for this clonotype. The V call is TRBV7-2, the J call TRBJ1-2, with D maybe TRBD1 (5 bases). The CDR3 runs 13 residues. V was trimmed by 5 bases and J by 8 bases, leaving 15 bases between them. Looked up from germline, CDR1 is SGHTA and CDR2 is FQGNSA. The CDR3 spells CASSEGPLWGYTF. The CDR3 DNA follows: TGTGCCAGCAGCGAGGGGCCCCTCTGGGGCTACACCTTC.